This entry describes one T cell receptor beta chain. In the original analysis: Nucleated cell counts were estimated from reference gene primer amplification. Here immunoSEQ multiplex PCR was the method, and the copy in TCRdb shows in-frame clones only, minus some. That table gives V, J and clone size, and the DNA gave D and trimming. In the table there are over 250,000 clones, roughly 85% of which are singletons. This sample stems from a study of blood T cell repertoires in COVID-19. Study-wide context: Samples taken during acute and convalescent COVID-19 were collected in the United States, Italy and Spain. Sources were T cells, B-cell-depleted T cells, or PBMCs; the material itself was cDNA or gDNA.

CDR3 length: 17 amino acids. Trimming left V 6 bases short and J 1 base short, with 15 bases between. CDR1 is KGHDR and CDR2 is SFDVKD in the germline V gene. The sample was peripheral blood. The sequence came from a man aged 45-65 years with active or convalescent COVID-19. The V call is TRBV24-1, the J call TRBJ2-6; D call uncertain. CDR3 sequence: CATSNSYHTSGANVLTF. The CDR3 bases are TGTGCCACCAGTAACAGCTATCATACTTCTGGGGCCAACGTCCTGACTTTC.